This TCR beta chain appears in the sequencing data of a study of shared clonotypes between healthy human individuals. V gave up 5 bases and J gave up 2 bases, with 24 bases separating them. The CDR3 has 18 residues. Germline V gene sequence: CDR1 MRHNA, CDR2 SNTAGT. The authors ran the assay at deep level. TCRdb's table, derived via immunoSEQ multiplex PCR, lists solely in-frame clones and lacks some. The repertoire has some 1.5 million clones, 95% to 99% of them found once; the top ten carry about 0.42%. The specimen sequenced was naive CD4+ T cells sorted from blood. Subset noted: CD45RA+ positively selected. The clonotype originates from a man aged 25-45 years in good health. V gene TRBV6-4 combines with J gene TRBJ1-1, with D tentatively TRBD1 (5 bases). CDR3 loop: CASSTHGGQFGANTEAFF. Here the CDR3 DNA reads TGTGCCAGCAGTACACACGGAGGGCAATTCGGGGCAAACACTGAAGCTTTCTTT.